This T cell receptor beta chain was found in a study of T cell repertoires in cytomegalovirus infection. Whole-study context: Evidence of both CMV infection and a matching HLA type came from public TCR beta signatures.

A word on this clonotype: The antigen remains undetermined.

A single record per CDR3 protein comes from TCRdb applying MiXCR to the reads. The data hold around 430,000 distinct CDR3 sequences, with approximately 40% observed a single time. This CDR3 spans 14 amino acids. The V end lost 2 bases, the J end lost 4 bases, and 11 bases lay between the germline ends. CDR1 MNHEY and CDR2 SMNVEV come from the germline V gene (reference sequence). Study-level findings and limits: Based on cumulative public TCR beta family frequency, carriers of CMV plus the relevant HLA were identified.

The receptor comes from a human donor in good health (CMV status not recorded). Some clones in this sample may be carry-over from other donors' samples. The rearrangement links TRBV27 to TRBJ1-2, with D possibly being TRBD1 (5 bases). Sequencing was performed on cultured PBMCs, taken from culture after CMV antigen stimulation. The DNA for the CDR3 is TGTGCCAGCAGTTTAAGCCCAGGGCCCTATGGCTACACCTTC. This sequence encodes CASSLSPGPYGYTF.